These T cell receptor beta chains were read from a single sample in a study of blood T cell repertoires in COVID-19. The assay was immunoSEQ multiplex PCR, and TCRdb's table has in-frame clones only and misses some. The sample shows 250,000 to 350,000 clones, around 90% of them seen only once. Sample: peripheral blood. The receptor set was obtained from a man between 18 and 35 years old with active or convalescent COVID-19. CDR3s include the opening cysteine and the closing phenylalanine or tryptophan. The D gene is left open where the match is weak. Only part of the rows carry a size: once, few, many, or a class if the clone is expanded.

d_gene: NA
v_gene: TRBV7-9
j_gene: TRBJ1-2
len: 11
abundance: once
CDR3aa: CASSLARGYTF
CDR3nt: TGTGCCAGCAGTTTAGCACGGGGCTACACCTTC

d_gene: TRBD1
v_gene: TRBV10-3
j_gene: TRBJ1-6
len: 12
abundance: once
CDR3aa: CATGQGDSPLHF
CDR3nt: TGTGCCACCGGGCAGGGGGACTCACCCCTCCACTTT

d_gene: TRBD1
v_gene: TRBV7-8
j_gene: TRBJ2-1
len: 15
abundance: NA
CDR3aa: CASTINRGYYNEQFF
CDR3nt: TGTGCCAGCACAATTAACAGGGGATACTACAATGAGCAGTTCTTC

d_gene: NA
v_gene: TRBV3-1/TRBV3-2
j_gene: TRBJ1-2
len: 15
abundance: NA
CDR3aa: CASSQDGGALYGYTF
CDR3nt: TGTGCCAGCAGCCAAGATGGGGGGGCTCTATATGGCTACACCTTC

d_gene: TRBD1
v_gene: TRBV15
j_gene: TRBJ2-7
len: 15
abundance: NA
CDR3aa: CATSPRTGYSYEQYF
CDR3nt: TGTGCCACCAGCCCGCGGACAGGGTACTCCTACGAGCAGTACTTC

d_gene: TRBD2
v_gene: TRBV7-2
j_gene: TRBJ2-5
len: 15
abundance: NA
CDR3aa: CASSVLAGGKETQYF
CDR3nt: TGTGCCAGCAGCGTACTAGCGGGGGGTAAAGAGACCCAGTACTTC

d_gene: NA
v_gene: TRBV6-6
j_gene: TRBJ1-4
len: 14
abundance: NA
CDR3aa: CASSYTRENEKLFF
CDR3nt: TGTGCCAGCAGTTATACCAGGGAAAATGAAAAACTGTTTTTT

d_gene: NA
v_gene: TRBV6-5
j_gene: TRBJ1-5
len: 14
abundance: NA
CDR3aa: CASSPHRVDQPQHF
CDR3nt: TGTGCCAGCAGCCCACACAGGGTGGATCAGCCCCAGCATTTT

d_gene: TRBD1
v_gene: TRBV25-1
j_gene: TRBJ1-1
len: 13
abundance: NA
CDR3aa: CASSAQGATEAFF
CDR3nt: TGTGCCAGCAGCGCACAGGGGGCTACTGAAGCTTTCTTT

d_gene: NA
v_gene: TRBV7-9
j_gene: TRBJ2-3
len: 13
abundance: NA
CDR3aa: CASSPPGTDTQYF
CDR3nt: TGTGCCAGCAGCCCTCCGGGGACAGATACGCAGTATTTT

d_gene: NA
v_gene: TRBV24-1
j_gene: TRBJ1-5
len: 12
abundance: NA
CDR3aa: CATFSRHQPQHF
CDR3nt: TGTGCCACCTTTTCCCGTCATCAGCCCCAGCATTTT

d_gene: TRBD1
v_gene: TRBV7-9
j_gene: TRBJ2-7
len: 15
abundance: NA
CDR3aa: CASSSADRATGEQYF
CDR3nt: TGTGCCAGCAGCTCCGCGGACAGGGCAACGGGGGAGCAGTACTTC

d_gene: NA
v_gene: TRBV11-3
j_gene: TRBJ1-3
len: 13
abundance: few
CDR3aa: CASSYRWGNTIYF
CDR3nt: TGTGCCAGCAGCTATCGGTGGGGAAACACCATATATTTT

d_gene: TRBD1
v_gene: TRBV5-4
j_gene: TRBJ2-1
len: 12
abundance: NA
CDR3aa: CASSQWTGPTFF
CDR3nt: TGTGCCAGCAGCCAATGGACAGGGCCCACGTTCTTC

d_gene: NA
v_gene: TRBV5-6
j_gene: TRBJ1-4
len: 14
abundance: NA
CDR3aa: CASSLGHPGEKLFF
CDR3nt: TGTGCCAGCAGCTTGGGACACCCTGGTGAAAAACTGTTTTTT

d_gene: TRBD2
v_gene: TRBV2
j_gene: TRBJ2-1
len: 15
abundance: once
CDR3aa: CASRYGTSGGNEQFF
CDR3nt: TGTGCCAGCAGATACGGGACTAGCGGGGGGAATGAGCAGTTCTTC

d_gene: NA
v_gene: TRBV5-5
j_gene: TRBJ2-7
len: 14
abundance: NA
CDR3aa: CASSLGGPGGEQYF
CDR3nt: TGTGCCAGCAGCTTGGGGGGGCCCGGGGGGGAGCAGTACTTC

d_gene: TRBD1
v_gene: TRBV7-2
j_gene: TRBJ2-3
len: 17
abundance: NA
CDR3aa: CASSLTGQGPWADTQYF
CDR3nt: TGTGCCAGCAGCTTAACAGGACAGGGCCCTTGGGCAGATACGCAGTATTTT

d_gene: NA
v_gene: TRBV6-5
j_gene: TRBJ2-5
len: 15
abundance: NA
CDR3aa: CASSYLGRGQETQYF
CDR3nt: TGTGCCAGCAGTTATCTAGGGAGGGGGCAAGAGACCCAGTACTTC

d_gene: NA
v_gene: TRBV19
j_gene: TRBJ1-3
len: 13
abundance: NA
CDR3aa: CASSITAGNTIYF
CDR3nt: TGTGCCAGTAGTATTACAGCTGGAAACACCATATATTTT

d_gene: NA
v_gene: TRBV2
j_gene: TRBJ2-1
len: 12
abundance: NA
CDR3aa: CASSVYNNEQFF
CDR3nt: TGTGCCAGCAGTGTCTATAACAATGAGCAGTTCTTC

d_gene: NA
v_gene: TRBV2
j_gene: TRBJ1-5
len: 16
abundance: NA
CDR3aa: CASSVSQYYSNQPQHF
CDR3nt: TGTGCCAGCAGTGTTTCGCAGTATTATAGCAATCAGCCCCAGCATTTT

d_gene: TRBD2
v_gene: TRBV5-4
j_gene: TRBJ2-5
len: 15
abundance: NA
CDR3aa: CASSLSVLGGETQYF
CDR3nt: TGTGCCAGCAGCTTGTCCGTTCTCGGGGGGGAGACCCAGTACTTC

d_gene: TRBD1
v_gene: TRBV4-1
j_gene: TRBJ2-7
len: 18
abundance: NA
CDR3aa: CASSRTKGGTGGSYEQYF
CDR3nt: TGCGCCAGCAGTCGTACAAAGGGGGGCACAGGGGGATCCTACGAGCAGTACTTC

d_gene: NA
v_gene: TRBV29-1
j_gene: TRBJ2-2
len: 15
abundance: NA
CDR3aa: CSTPKGQPGTGELFF
CDR3nt: TGCAGCACCCCGAAGGGACAACCGGGGACCGGGGAGCTGTTTTTT

d_gene: TRBD2
v_gene: TRBV19
j_gene: TRBJ2-1
len: 18
abundance: NA
CDR3aa: CASSMRTSGSRSYNEQFF
CDR3nt: TGTGCCAGTAGTATGAGGACTAGCGGGTCACGCTCCTACAATGAGCAGTTCTTC

d_gene: NA
v_gene: TRBV9
j_gene: TRBJ2-6
len: 15
abundance: once
CDR3aa: CASRNFSSGANVLTF
CDR3nt: TGTGCCAGCAGGAACTTTAGCTCTGGGGCCAACGTCCTGACTTTC

d_gene: TRBD1
v_gene: TRBV25-1
j_gene: TRBJ2-2
len: 15
abundance: NA
CDR3aa: CASSARDRYTGELFF
CDR3nt: TGTGCCAGCAGTGCGCGGGACAGGTACACCGGGGAGCTGTTTTTT